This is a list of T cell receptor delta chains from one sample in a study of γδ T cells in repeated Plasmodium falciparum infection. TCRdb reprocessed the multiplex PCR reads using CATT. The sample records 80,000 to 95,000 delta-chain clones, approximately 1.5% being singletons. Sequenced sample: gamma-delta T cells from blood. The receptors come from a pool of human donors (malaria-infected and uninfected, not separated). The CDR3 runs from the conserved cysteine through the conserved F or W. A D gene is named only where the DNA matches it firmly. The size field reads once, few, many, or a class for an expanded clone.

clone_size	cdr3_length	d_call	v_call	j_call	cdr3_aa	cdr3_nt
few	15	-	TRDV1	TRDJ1	CAPVKGGEYTDKLIF	TGTGCCCCAGTCAAGGGGGGAGAGTACACCGATAAACTCATCTTT
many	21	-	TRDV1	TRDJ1	CALGERRRGRGLGTQADKLIF	TGTGCTCTTGGGGAACGCCGACGAGGGAGGGGGCTAGGGACTCAGGCCGATAAACTCATCTTT
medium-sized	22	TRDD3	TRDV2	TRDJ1	CACDIGGSYNQLGDKTTDKLIF	TGTGCCTGTGACATTGGGGGCTCCTACAATCAACTGGGGGATAAGACCACCGATAAACTCATCTTT
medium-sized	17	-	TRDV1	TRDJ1	CALGELLYIPYTDKLIF	TGTGCTCTTGGGGAACTGTTGTATATCCCGTACACCGATAAACTCATCTTT
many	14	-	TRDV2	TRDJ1	CACDRGYGTDKLIF	TGTGCCTGTGACAGAGGGTACGGCACCGATAAACTCATCTTT
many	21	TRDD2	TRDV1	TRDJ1	CALGLYPSYYGGEVYTDKLIF	TGTGCTCTTGGGCTATATCCTTCCTACTATGGTGGGGAGGTGTACACCGATAAACTCATCTTT
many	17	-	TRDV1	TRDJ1	CALGELILPSPPAKLIF	TGTGCTCTTGGGGAACTAATTTTACCTTCCCCTCCTGCTAAACTCATCTTT
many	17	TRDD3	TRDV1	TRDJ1	CALGELCTGGYADKLIF	TGTGCTCTTGGGGAACTTTGTACTGGGGGATACGCCGATAAACTCATCTTT
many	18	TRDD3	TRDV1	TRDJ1	CALGKIPTRGIPPDKLIF	TGTGCTCTTGGGAAGATTCCTACCCGGGGGATACCCCCCGATAAACTCATCTTT
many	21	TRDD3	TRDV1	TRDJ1	CALGELGLQWLGDPPIDKLIF	TGTGCTCTTGGGGAACTAGGGCTACAGTGGCTGGGGGATCCTCCCATCGATAAACTCATCTTT
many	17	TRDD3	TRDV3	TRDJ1	CAFRWGIRFPYTDKLIF	TGTGCCTTTCGGTGGGGGATACGCTTTCCGTACACCGATAAACTCATCTTT
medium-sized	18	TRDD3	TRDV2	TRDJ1	CACDTRLGDKKHTDKLIF	TGTGCCTGTGACACACGACTGGGGGATAAGAAACACACCGATAAACTCATCTTT
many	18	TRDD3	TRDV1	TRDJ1	CALGELLGALSYTDKLIF	TGTGCTCTTGGGGAACTTCTGGGGGCCCTTTCGTACACCGATAAACTCATCTTT
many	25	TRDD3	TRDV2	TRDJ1	CACDTVMPLYGGLGETLFLTDKLIF	TGTGCCTGTGACACCGTGATGCCCCTCTACGGGGGGCTGGGGGAAACGCTATTCCTCACCGATAAACTCATCTTT
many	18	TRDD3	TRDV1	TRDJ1	CALGVWIRLGDRTDKLIF	TGTGCTCTTGGGGTTTGGATACGGCTGGGGGATAGAACCGATAAACTCATCTTT
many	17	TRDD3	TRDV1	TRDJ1	CALGETLPTWGVKKLIF	TGTGCTCTTGGGGAAACCCTACCTACCTGGGGGGTTAAAAAACTCATCTTT
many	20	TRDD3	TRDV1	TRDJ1	CALGELGKDVGDMYTDKLIF	TGTGCTCTTGGGGAACTAGGGAAGGACGTGGGGGATATGTACACCGATAAACTCATCTTT
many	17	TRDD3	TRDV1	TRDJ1	CALGETWGKGYTDKLIF	TGTGCTCTTGGGGAAACATGGGGGAAAGGGTACACCGATAAACTCATCTTT
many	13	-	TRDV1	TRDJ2	CALGEGWTAQLFF	TGTGCTCTTGGGGAGGGTTGGACAGCACAACTCTTCTTT
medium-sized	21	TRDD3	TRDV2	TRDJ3	CACDRVRSTGGQPWDTRQMFF	TGTGCCTGTGACCGCGTACGCTCAACTGGGGGACAACCCTGGGACACCCGACAGATGTTTTTC
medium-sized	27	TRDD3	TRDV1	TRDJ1	CALGEIWGASYPQYWGIHRCDTDKLIF	TGTGCTCTTGGGGAAATTTGGGGTGCGTCCTACCCCCAGTACTGGGGGATACATCGTTGTGACACCGATAAACTCATCTTT
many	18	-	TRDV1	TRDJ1	CALGEVGWYARYTDKLIF	TGTGCTCTTGGGGAAGTGGGTTGGTACGCGAGATACACCGATAAACTCATCTTT
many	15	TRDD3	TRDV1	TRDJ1	CALGSMGDYTDKLIF	TGTGCTCTTGGTTCTATGGGGGACTACACCGATAAACTCATCTTT
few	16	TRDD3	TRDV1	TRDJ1	CALGEMVLGDTDKLIF	TGTGCCCTCGGGGAAATGGTTCTGGGGGATACCGATAAACTCATCTTT
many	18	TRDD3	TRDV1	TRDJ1	CALGEPWGLGAYTDKLIF	TGTGCTCTTGGGGAACCCTGGGGACTGGGGGCGTACACCGATAAACTCATCTTT
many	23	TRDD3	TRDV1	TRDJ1	CALGAHSRRPSCTRLGDTDKLIF	TGTGCTCTTGGGGCGCACTCCCGCAGACCTTCCTGCACTCGACTGGGGGATACCGATAAACTCATCTTT
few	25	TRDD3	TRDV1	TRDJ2	CALGVPGPSAPYWGSYPPLTAQLFF	TGTGCTCTTGGGGTTCCGGGACCCTCAGCCCCGTACTGGGGGTCATACCCCCCTTTGACAGCACAACTCTTCTTT
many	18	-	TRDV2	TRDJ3	CACDLWGIRGWDTRQMFF	-
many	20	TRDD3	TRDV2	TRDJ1	CACGMLLLGVPRGNNDKLIF	TGTGCCTGTGGGATGCTGTTACTGGGGGTCCCAAGGGGAAACAACGATAAACTCATCTTT
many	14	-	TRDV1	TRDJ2	CALGGPYPIAQLFF	TGTGCTCTTGGGGGCCCCTACCCCATTGCACAACTCTTCTTT
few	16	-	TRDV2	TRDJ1	CACDTVGTFGRDKLTF	TGTGCCTGTGACACCGTTGGAACCTTCGGGAGGGATAAACTCACCTTT
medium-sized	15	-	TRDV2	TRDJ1	CACDTGLGLNRQLIF	TGTGCCTGTGACACCGGCCTGGGCCTCAATCGACAACTCATCTTT
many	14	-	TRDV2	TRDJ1	CACDTIRGTDKLIF	TGTGCCTGTGACACCATCCGGGGGACCGATAAACTCATCTTT
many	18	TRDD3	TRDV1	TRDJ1	CALGVTGILGEYTDKLIF	TGTGCTCTTGGGGTAACAGGTATACTGGGGGAGTACACCGATAAACTCATCTTT
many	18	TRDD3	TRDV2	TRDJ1	CACDTGVLGDTATDKLIF	TGTGCCTGTGACACCGGGGTACTGGGGGATACGGCTACCGATAAACTCATCTTT
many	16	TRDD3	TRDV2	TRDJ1	CACDQLGDTLKRKLIF	TGTGCCTGTGACCAACTGGGGGATACGCTCAAACGTAAACTCATCTTT
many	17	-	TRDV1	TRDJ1	CALGNPILRVGTDKLIF	TGTGCTCTTGGGAACCCCATCCTTAGGGTGGGTACCGATAAACTCATCTTT